Following are 25 T cell receptor beta chains from one sample sequenced in a study of blood T cell repertoires in COVID-19. Data came from immunoSEQ multiplex PCR; TCRdb stores just in-frame clones and leaves some out. This repertoire shows about 270,000 clones, about 88% found once; its top ten account for about an eighth. Sequencing was done on a sample of peripheral blood. The source of these receptors is a woman in her seventies with COVID-19, enrolled during active disease.

The chain combines TRBV19 with TRBJ1-1; 9 nucleotides line up with TRBD1. The CDR3 sequence is 16 residues long. Germline V gene data show CDR1 as LNHDA and CDR2 as SQIVND (reference sequence). With V trimmed by 7 bases and J by 1 base, 10 bases remained unmatched. The CDR3 loop is CASTSTGGFRNTEAFF. CDR3 coding DNA: TGTGCCAGTACTTCGACAGGGGGTTTTAGGAACACTGAAGCTTTCTTT.

This clone was seen a single time. The V gene is TRBV2, the J gene TRBJ2-1, with D tentatively TRBD2 (7 bases). Germline V gene sequence: CDR1 SNHLY, CDR2 FYNNEI. There are 17 residues in the CDR3. With 6 bases removed from V and 2 bases from J, the gap between germline ends came to 20 bases. The CDR3 reads CASRGRGAHPPYNEQFF. The CDR3 DNA is TGTGCCAGCAGGGGTCGGGGGGCCCATCCGCCCTACAATGAGCAGTTCTTC.

This sequence joins TRBV6-5 and TRBJ1-2; tentative D call: TRBD1 (5 bases). Trimming left V 4 bases short and J 6 bases short, with 9 bases between. The CDR3 is 12 amino acids. The germline CDR1 and CDR2 sequences are MNHEY and SVGAGI. The CDR3 nucleotides are TGTGCCAGCAGTTTAGGCAGGGATGGCTACACCTTC. Protein product: CASSLGRDGYTF.

V gene TRBV7-9 combines with J gene TRBJ2-7; TRBD2 agrees at 12 bases. This CDR3 has 15 residues. Germline CDR1 is SEHNR and CDR2 is FQNEAQ (reference sequence). The V and J ends lost 4 bases and 4 bases, in that order; junction bases with no gene match: 5. In nucleotides, the CDR3 is TGTGCCAGCAGCTCCCGACTAGCGGGGGAATACGAGCAGTACTTC. Protein product: CASSSRLAGEYEQYF.

The rearrangement links TRBV9 to TRBJ2-1, with 13 bases lining up with TRBD2. Losses at the gene ends were 4 bases for V and 15 bases for J; bases not matched to a gene: 10. The CDR3 contains 14 residues. Germline values: CDR1 SGDLS, CDR2 YYNGEE. CDR3 sequence (DNA): TGTGCCAGCAGCTCAGGACTAGCGGGGGTAAGGCCGTTCTTC. Translated, it gives CASSSGLAGVRPFF.

The genes are TRBV4-2 and TRBJ2-5; TRBD1 aligns across 7 bases. The germline V gene has CDR1 LGHNA and CDR2 YNFKEQ. The junction had 5 bases not matched to a gene; V was cut back by 0 bases and J by 4 bases. CDR3 length equals 15 residues. The CDR3 protein is CASSQERGLVETQYF. The CDR3 DNA is TGTGCCAGCAGCCAAGAAAGGGGGCTGGTAGAGACCCAGTACTTC.

V usage is TRBV7-2 and J usage is TRBJ2-5; no clear D. V lost 1 base and J lost 1, with 7 bases in between. The CDR3 contains 14 residues. Germline V gives CDR1 SGHTA, CDR2 FQGNSA. CDR3 amino acids: CASSLGASQETQYF. CDR3 nucleotide sequence: TGTGCCAGCAGCTTAGGGGCCAGCCAAGAGACCCAGTACTTC.

This chain's CDR3 is CASSPVRVGAGTDTQYF. The CDR3 nucleotides read TGTGCCAGCTCACCGGTCCGGGTGGGGGCGGGCACAGATACGCAGTATTTT. The chain uses TRBV18 and TRBJ2-3, with D tentatively TRBD1 (6 bases). This CDR3 has 17 amino acids. The V end was cut by 3 bases, the J end by 1 base, with 17 bases between. From germline, CDR1 is KGHSH and CDR2 LQKENI. Filled out from reference TRBV18 and TRBJ2-3, the complete variable domain reads NAGVMQNPRHLVRRRGQEARLRCSPMKGHSHVYWYRQLPEEGLKFMVYLQKENIIDESGMPKERFSAEFPKEGPSILRIQQVVRGDSAAYFCASSPVRVGAGTDTQYFGPGTRLTVL.

This clone was observed once. This chain connects TRBV3-1 (or the pseudogene TRBV3-2) to TRBJ2-3; D is undetermined. There are 12 residues in the CDR3. V dropped 4 bases and J dropped 8 bases, with 10 bases sitting between them. CDR1 LGHDT and CDR2 YNNKEL come from the germline V gene (reference sequence). In DNA, the CDR3 is TGTGCCAGCAGCCTAACTACCTCTACGCAGTATTTT. Translating gives CASSLTTSTQYF.

This clone has more than one count but fewer than ten. V usage is TRBV28 and J usage is TRBJ1-5; 7 bases match TRBD1. CDR1 and CDR2 (germline): MDHEN, SYDVKM. The CDR3 is made up of 15 amino acids. V shed 5 bases and J 3 bases; nucleotides not matched to a gene: 7. The CDR3 spells CASSVLGGDNQPQHF. Here the CDR3 DNA reads TGTGCCAGCAGTGTCTTAGGGGGCGACAATCAGCCCCAGCATTTT.

V gene TRBV5-6 combines with J gene TRBJ1-2; 9 bases line up with TRBD1. CDR3 length: 13 residues. Trimming took 4 bases from V and 6 from J; bases not matched to a gene: 4. CDR1 is SGHDT and CDR2 is YYEEEE in the germline V gene. The CDR3 is CASSRTGDNGYTF. CDR3 nucleotides: TGTGCCAGCAGCAGGACAGGGGATAATGGCTACACCTTC.

The chain links TRBV28 to TRBJ2-7; D might be TRBD1 (6 bases). The germline V and J ends were trimmed by 0 bases and 6 bases, with 18 bases remaining between them. The CDR3 is 16 residues long. Germline lookup yields CDR1 MDHEN and CDR2 SYDVKM. Here the CDR3 reads CASSLWTGRLYPEQYF. In nucleotides, the CDR3 is TGTGCCAGCAGTTTATGGACAGGCAGACTATATCCCGAGCAGTACTTC.

The V gene is TRBV5-4, the J gene TRBJ2-3; 8 bases agree with TRBD2. Germline lookup yields CDR1 SGHNT and CDR2 YYREEE (reference sequence). V lost 6 bases to trimming and J lost 4 bases; unmatched junction nucleotides: 13. There are 16 residues in the CDR3. CDR3 in DNA: TGTGCCAGCATCGAAGGCCCCGGGGGGGGTGCAGATACGCAGTATTTT. This translates into CASIEGPGGGADTQYF.

V and J are TRBV6-5 and TRBJ1-4, with D possibly TRBD1 on 6 matching bases. There are 14 residues in the CDR3. Germline CDR1 is MNHEY and CDR2 is SVGAGI. V gave up 6 bases and J gave up 10 bases, with 18 bases separating them. The CDR3 DNA is TGTGCCAGCAGCCCCGGTCAGGGGTGGGTAAAACTGTTTTTT. Protein sequence: CASSPGQGWVKLFF.

V is TRBV20-1 and J is TRBJ1-1; weak D call: TRBD1 (6 bases). Per the germline V gene, CDR1 is DFQATT and CDR2 is SNEGSKA (reference sequence). This CDR3 is 11 amino acids long. V was cut by 3 bases and J by 8 bases, with 10 bases left in between. The CDR3 protein is CSARIDREAFF. CDR3 nucleotide sequence: TGCAGTGCTAGGATCGACAGGGAAGCTTTCTTT.

This chain joins TRBV7-9 and TRBJ1-1, with TRBD1 matching over 7 bases. Germline CDR1 is SEHNR and CDR2 is FQNEAQ (reference sequence). The CDR3 spans 12 residues. The V and J ends lost 7 bases and 6 bases, in that order; junction bases with no gene match: 5. Written as DNA, the CDR3 is TGTGCCAGCACCGTGGACAGGTCTGAAGCTTTCTTT. Translation: CASTVDRSEAFF.

This rearrangement joins TRBV29-1 to TRBJ1-1; no reliable D call. The V end was cut by 6 bases, the J end by 6 bases, with 17 bases between. The CDR3 is 13 amino acids. CDR1 is SQVTM, CDR2 ANQGSEA, per germline. CDR3 loop: CSVMTHPGAEAFF. CDR3 bases: TGCAGCGTCATGACACATCCAGGCGCTGAAGCTTTCTTT.

The chain employs TRBV5-5 and TRBJ2-7; D remains unclear. CDR3 size: 12 residues. The V and J ends lost 2 bases and 5 bases respectively, with 8 bases between them. Germline CDR1 and CDR2: SGHKS and YYEKEE (reference sequence). CDR3 nucleotide sequence: TGTGCCAGCAGCTTCAGGCCCCACGAGCAGTACTTC. Its translation: CASSFRPHEQYF.

This chain uses TRBV20-1 with TRBJ2-1; no reliable D call. Trimming stripped 5 bases from V and 10 bases from J, with 12 bases between. This CDR3 contains 11 residues. Germline V gene sequence: CDR1 DFQATT, CDR2 SNEGSKA (reference sequence). The DNA of the CDR3 is TGCAGTGCTCAGACCCCTAGGGAGCAGTTCTTC. It codes for CSAQTPREQFF.

The rearrangement links TRBV11-2 to TRBJ1-2; a possible D gene is TRBD1 (6 bases). Germline lookup yields CDR1 SGHAT and CDR2 FQNNGV. This CDR3 region has 17 residues. V lost 0 bases and J lost 2, with 16 bases in between. This chain's CDR3 is CASSLDPFGTTNYGYTF. The CDR3 DNA is TGTGCCAGCAGCTTAGATCCTTTCGGGACAACCAACTATGGCTACACCTTC. The entire variable domain, with the rest obtained from reference TRBV11-2 and TRBJ1-2, is as follows: EAGVAQSPRYKIIEKRQSVAFWCNPISGHATLYWYQQILGQGPKLLIQFQNNGVVDDSQLPKDRFSAERLKGVDSTLKIQPAKLEDSAVYLCASSLDPFGTTNYGYTFGSGTRLTVV.

This chain uses TRBV2 with TRBJ2-7, with D possibly TRBD2 on 6 matching bases. From germline, CDR1 is SNHLY and CDR2 FYNNEI. Between the trimmed V and J ends, which lost 6 bases and 1 base, there was a span of 7 bases. The CDR3 length is 12 residues. The CDR3 loop reads CASREGSYEQYF. The DNA of the CDR3 is TGTGCCAGCAGGGAGGGATCCTACGAGCAGTACTTC.

CDR3 sequence reads: CASSLRGLAGDGELFF. The CDR3 DNA follows: TGTGCCAGCAGCTTGCGGGGCCTAGCGGGGGACGGGGAGCTGTTTTTT. The chain is built from TRBV11-3 and TRBJ2-2; 10 positions match TRBD2. The V gene's germline CDR1 is SGHNT and CDR2 YENEEA. Trimming cost V 3 bases and J 7 bases; bases outside gene matches: 8. The CDR3 runs 16 residues.

This chain links TRBV5-1 with TRBJ2-3; D not certain. The CDR3 loop spans 13 amino acids. CDR1 and CDR2 from the germline V gene are SGHRS and YFSETQ. V dropped 2 bases and J dropped 2 bases, with 6 bases sitting between them. The CDR3 DNA follows: TGCGCCAGCAGCTTTCCGTACACAGATACGCAGTATTTT. Translating gives CASSFPYTDTQYF.

V is TRBV9 and J is TRBJ2-7, with 7 bases aligning to TRBD1. The CDR3 contains 17 residues. J gave up 9 bases and V 0 bases, and 18 bases lay outside the gene matches. Germline V gene sequence: CDR1 SGDLS, CDR2 YYNGEE. The CDR3 nucleotides read TGTGCCAGCAGCGTAGCTCCCGGGGACAGTCCCCGCCTTGGGCAGTACTTC. Its protein product is CASSVAPGDSPRLGQYF.

This clone was detected only a few times. This chain links TRBV4-2 with TRBJ1-2, with D tentatively TRBD1 (5 bases). V shed 0 bases and J shed 8 bases, with 13 bases lying between them. Looked up from germline, CDR1 is LGHNA and CDR2 is YNFKEQ. CDR3 size: 14 residues. The CDR3, as DNA: TGTGCCAGCAGCCAAGACCCCACGGGGGGAGGCTACACCTTC. Amino acids: CASSQDPTGGGYTF.